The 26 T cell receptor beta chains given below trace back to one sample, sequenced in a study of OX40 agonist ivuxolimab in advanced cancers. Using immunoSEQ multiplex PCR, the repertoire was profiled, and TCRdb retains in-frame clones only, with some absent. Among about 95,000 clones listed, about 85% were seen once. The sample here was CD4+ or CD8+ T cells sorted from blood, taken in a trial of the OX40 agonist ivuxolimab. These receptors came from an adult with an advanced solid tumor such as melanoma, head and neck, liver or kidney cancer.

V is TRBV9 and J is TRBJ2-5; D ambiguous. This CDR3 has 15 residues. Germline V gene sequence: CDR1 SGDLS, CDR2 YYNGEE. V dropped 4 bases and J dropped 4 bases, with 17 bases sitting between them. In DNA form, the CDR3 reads TGTGCCAGCAGCCCCTCCTCGGGCCCCCGAGAGACCCAGTACTTC. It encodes CASSPSSGPRETQYF.

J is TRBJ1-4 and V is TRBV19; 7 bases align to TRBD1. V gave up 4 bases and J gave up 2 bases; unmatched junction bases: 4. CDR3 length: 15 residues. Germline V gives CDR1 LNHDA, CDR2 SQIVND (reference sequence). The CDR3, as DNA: TGTGCCAGTAGTAGACGGGACAGCACTAATGAAAAACTGTTTTTT. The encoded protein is CASSRRDSTNEKLFF.

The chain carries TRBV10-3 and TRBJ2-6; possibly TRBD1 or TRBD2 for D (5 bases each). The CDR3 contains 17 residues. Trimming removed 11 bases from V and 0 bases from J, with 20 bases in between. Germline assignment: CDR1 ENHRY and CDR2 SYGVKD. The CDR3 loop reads CASRRTKEDSGANVLTF. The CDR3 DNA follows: TGTGCCTCTCGGAGGACAAAAGAGGACTCTGGGGCCAACGTCCTGACTTTC.

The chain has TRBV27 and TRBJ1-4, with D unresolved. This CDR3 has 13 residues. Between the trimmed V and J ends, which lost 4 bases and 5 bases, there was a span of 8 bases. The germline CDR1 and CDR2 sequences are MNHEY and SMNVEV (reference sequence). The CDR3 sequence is CASSSRQNEKLFF. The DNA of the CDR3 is TGTGCCAGCAGTTCTCGACAAAATGAAAAACTGTTTTTT.

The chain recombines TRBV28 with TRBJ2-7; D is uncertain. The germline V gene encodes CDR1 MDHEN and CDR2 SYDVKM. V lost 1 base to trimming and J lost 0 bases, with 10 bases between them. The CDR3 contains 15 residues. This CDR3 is CASSLSRLDSYEQYF. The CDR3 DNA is TGTGCCAGCAGTTTATCCCGACTCGACTCCTACGAGCAGTACTTC.

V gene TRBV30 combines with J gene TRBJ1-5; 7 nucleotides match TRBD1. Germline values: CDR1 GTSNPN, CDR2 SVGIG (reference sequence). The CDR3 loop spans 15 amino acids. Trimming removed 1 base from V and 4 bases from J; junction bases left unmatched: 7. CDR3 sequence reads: CAWSAIGTANQPQHF. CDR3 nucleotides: TGTGCCTGGAGTGCCATAGGGACAGCTAATCAGCCCCAGCATTTT.

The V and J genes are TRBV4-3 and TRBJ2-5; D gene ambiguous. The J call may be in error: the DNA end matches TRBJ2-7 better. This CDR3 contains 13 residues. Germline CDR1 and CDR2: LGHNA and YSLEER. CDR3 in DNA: TGCGCCAGCAGCCAAAGACTCCTCTACGAGCAGTACTTC. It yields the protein CASSQRLLYEQYF.

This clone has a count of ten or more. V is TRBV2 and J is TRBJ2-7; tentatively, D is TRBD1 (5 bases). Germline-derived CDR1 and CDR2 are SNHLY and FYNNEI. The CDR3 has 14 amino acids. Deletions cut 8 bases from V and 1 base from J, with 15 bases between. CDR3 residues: CASGMGLLSYEQYF. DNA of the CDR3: TGTGCCAGCGGGATGGGGCTCTTATCCTACGAGCAGTACTTC.

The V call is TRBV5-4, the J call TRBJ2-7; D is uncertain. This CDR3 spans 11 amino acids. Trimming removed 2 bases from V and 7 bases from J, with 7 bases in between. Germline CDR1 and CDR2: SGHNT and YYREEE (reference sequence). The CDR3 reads CASSLRTEQYF. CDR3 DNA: TGTGCCAGCAGCTTAAGGACGGAGCAGTACTTC.

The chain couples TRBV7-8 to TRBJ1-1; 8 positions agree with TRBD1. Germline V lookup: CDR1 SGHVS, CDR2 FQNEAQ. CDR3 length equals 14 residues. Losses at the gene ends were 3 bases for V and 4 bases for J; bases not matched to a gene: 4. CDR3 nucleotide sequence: TGTGCCAGCAGCTTCGACAGGGGTGGCACTGAAGCTTTCTTT. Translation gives CASSFDRGGTEAFF.

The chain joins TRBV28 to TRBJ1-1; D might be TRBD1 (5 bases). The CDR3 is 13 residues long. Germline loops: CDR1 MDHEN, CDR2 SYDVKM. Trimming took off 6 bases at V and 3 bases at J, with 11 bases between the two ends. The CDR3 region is CASRDTGHTEAFF. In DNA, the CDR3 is TGTGCCAGCAGGGACACCGGGCACACTGAAGCTTTCTTT.

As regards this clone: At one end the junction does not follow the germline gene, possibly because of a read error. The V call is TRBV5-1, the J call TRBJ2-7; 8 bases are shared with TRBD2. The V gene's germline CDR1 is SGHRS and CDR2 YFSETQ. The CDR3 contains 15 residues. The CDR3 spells CTSRIAGGITYEQYF. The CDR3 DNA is TGCACCAGCAGAATCGCGGGAGGCATTACCTACGAGCAGTACTTC.

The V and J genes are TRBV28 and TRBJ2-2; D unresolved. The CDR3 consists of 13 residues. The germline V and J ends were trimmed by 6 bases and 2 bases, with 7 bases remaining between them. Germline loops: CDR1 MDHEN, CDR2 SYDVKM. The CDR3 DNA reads TGTGCCAGCAGCTGGTTTAACACCGGGGAGCTGTTTTTT. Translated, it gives CASSWFNTGELFF.

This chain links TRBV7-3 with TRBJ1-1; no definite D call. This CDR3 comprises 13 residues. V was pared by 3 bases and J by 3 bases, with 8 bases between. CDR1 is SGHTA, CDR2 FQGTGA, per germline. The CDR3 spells CASSFGRDTEAFF. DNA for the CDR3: TGTGCCAGCAGCTTTGGACGGGACACTGAAGCTTTCTTT.

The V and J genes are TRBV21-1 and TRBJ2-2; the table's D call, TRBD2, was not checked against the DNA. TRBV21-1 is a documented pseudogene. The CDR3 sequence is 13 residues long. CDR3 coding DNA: TGTGCCAGCAGCAAAGAGGAGAGAGGGGAGCTGTTTTTT. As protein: CASSKEERGELFF.

The DNA of the CDR3 is TGTGCCAGCAGCTGGACCGGGAGGATCGATGAGCAGTTCTTC. This translates into CASSWTGRIDEQFF. The chain recombines TRBV7-9 with TRBJ2-1; 7 bases agree with TRBD2. The CDR3 covers 14 residues. V was pared by 4 bases and J by 8 bases, with 8 bases of the junction left unmatched. Per germline, CDR1 SEHNR and CDR2 FQNEAQ (reference sequence).

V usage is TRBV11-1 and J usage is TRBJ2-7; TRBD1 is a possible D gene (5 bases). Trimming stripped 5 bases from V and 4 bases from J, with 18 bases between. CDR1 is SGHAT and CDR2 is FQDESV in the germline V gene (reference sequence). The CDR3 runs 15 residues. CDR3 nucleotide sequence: TGTGCCAGCAGCCGAAATCAGGGCATCGGGTACGAGCAGTACTTC. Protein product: CASSRNQGIGYEQYF.

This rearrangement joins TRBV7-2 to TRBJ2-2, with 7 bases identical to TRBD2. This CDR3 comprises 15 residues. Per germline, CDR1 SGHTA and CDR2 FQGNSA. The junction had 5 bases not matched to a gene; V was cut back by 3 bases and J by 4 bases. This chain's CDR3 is CASSLGRAVTGELFF. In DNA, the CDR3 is TGTGCCAGCAGCTTGGGGAGGGCCGTCACCGGGGAGCTGTTTTTT.

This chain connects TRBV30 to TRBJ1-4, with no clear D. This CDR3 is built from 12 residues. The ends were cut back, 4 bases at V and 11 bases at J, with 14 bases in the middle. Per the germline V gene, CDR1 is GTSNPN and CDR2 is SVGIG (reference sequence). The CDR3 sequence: CAWTVGGRKLFF. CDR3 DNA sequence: TGTGCCTGGACGGTCGGAGGACGGAAACTGTTTTTT.

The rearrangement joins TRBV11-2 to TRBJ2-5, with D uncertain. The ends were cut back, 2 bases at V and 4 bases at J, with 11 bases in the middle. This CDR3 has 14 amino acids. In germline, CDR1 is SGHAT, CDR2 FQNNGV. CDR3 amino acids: CASSLMDNLETQYF. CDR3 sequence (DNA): TGTGCCAGCAGCTTAATGGATAACCTAGAGACCCAGTACTTC.

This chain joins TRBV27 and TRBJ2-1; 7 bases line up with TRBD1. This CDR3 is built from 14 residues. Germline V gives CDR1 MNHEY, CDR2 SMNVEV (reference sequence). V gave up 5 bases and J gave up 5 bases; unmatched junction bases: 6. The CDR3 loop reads CASSPTGWDNEQFF. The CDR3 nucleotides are TGTGCCAGCAGTCCGACAGGGTGGGACAATGAGCAGTTCTTC.

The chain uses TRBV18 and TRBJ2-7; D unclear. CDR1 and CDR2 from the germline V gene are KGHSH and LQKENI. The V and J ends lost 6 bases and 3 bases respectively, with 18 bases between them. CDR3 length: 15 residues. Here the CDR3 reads CASSPWASVGYEQYF. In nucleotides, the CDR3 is TGTGCCAGCTCCCCATGGGCCTCAGTGGGCTACGAGCAGTACTTC.

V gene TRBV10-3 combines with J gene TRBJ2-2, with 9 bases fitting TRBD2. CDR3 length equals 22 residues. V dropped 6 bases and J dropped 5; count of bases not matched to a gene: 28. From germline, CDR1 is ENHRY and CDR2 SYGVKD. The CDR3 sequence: CAISEIILTGTSSSRGTGELFF. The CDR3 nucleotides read TGTGCCATCAGCGAGATAATTTTGACCGGGACTAGCAGCTCGAGGGGGACCGGGGAGCTGTTTTTT.

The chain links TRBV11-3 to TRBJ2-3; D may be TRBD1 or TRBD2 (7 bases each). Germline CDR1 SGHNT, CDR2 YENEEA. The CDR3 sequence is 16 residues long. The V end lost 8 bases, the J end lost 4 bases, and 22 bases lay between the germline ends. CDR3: CASSGEGTAHPDTQYF. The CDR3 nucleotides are TGTGCCAGCTCCGGGGAGGGGACAGCACATCCAGATACGCAGTATTTT.

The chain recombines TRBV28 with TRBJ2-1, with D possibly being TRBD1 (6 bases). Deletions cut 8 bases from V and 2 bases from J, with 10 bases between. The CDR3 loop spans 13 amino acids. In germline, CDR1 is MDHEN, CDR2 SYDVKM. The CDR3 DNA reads TGTGCCAGCCGGGACAACACCTACAATGAGCAGTTCTTC. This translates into CASRDNTYNEQFF.

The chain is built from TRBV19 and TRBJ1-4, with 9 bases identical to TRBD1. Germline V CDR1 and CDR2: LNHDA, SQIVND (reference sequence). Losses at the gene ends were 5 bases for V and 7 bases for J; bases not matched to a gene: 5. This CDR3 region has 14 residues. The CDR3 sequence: CASSWGTGPEKLFF. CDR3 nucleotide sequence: TGTGCCAGTAGTTGGGGGACAGGGCCTGAAAAACTGTTTTTT.